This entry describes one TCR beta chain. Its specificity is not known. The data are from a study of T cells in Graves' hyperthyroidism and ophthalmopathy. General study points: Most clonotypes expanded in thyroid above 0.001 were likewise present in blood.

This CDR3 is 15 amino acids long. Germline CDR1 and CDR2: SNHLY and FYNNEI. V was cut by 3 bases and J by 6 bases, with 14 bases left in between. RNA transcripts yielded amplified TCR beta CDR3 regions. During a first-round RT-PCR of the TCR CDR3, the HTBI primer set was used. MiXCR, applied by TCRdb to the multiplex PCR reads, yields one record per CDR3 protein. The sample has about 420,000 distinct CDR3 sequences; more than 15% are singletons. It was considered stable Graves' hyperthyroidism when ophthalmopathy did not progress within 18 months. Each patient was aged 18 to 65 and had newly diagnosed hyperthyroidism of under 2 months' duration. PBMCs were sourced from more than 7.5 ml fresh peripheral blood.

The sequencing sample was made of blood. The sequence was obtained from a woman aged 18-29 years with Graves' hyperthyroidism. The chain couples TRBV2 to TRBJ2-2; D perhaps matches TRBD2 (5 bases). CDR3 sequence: CASSDPKRVAGELFF. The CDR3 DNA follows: TGTGCCAGCAGTGACCCAAAGAGGGTGGCCGGGGAGCTGTTTTTT.